These 8 T cell receptor beta chains came from one sample sequenced in a study of CD8 T cells in Susac syndrome. RNA amounts of roughly 0.45 to 1 ug underwent reverse transcription with random hexamers. TCRdb reprocessed the immunoSEQ multiplex PCR reads with MiXCR, giving one entry per CDR3 protein. The sample records approximately 220,000 distinct CDR3 sequences, around 95% being singletons. The sequenced material came from CD4+ T cells from PBMCs. These receptors came from a human donor with multiple sclerosis.

DNA of the CDR3: TGCAGCGTTGCTCCCCGACAGATGAACACTGAAGCTTTCTTT. Translated: CSVAPRQMNTEAFF. V is TRBV29-1 and J is TRBJ1-1, with D tentatively TRBD1 (5 bases). V lost 4 bases and J lost 0, with 12 bases in between. The V gene's germline CDR1 is SQVTM and CDR2 ANQGSEA. This CDR3 has 14 amino acids. Looking up the rest from reference TRBV29-1 and TRBJ1-1 gives the full variable domain: SAVISQKPSRDICQRGTSLTIQCQVDSQVTMMFWYRQQPGQSLTLIATANQGSEATYESGFVIDKFPISRPNLTFSTLTVSNMSPEDSSIYLCSVAPRQMNTEAFFGQGTRLTVV.

The CDR3 spells CASSSSGRSNYGYTF. The CDR3, as DNA: TGTGCCAGCAGCTCCTCCGGACGGTCTAACTATGGCTACACCTTC. The chain employs TRBV9 and TRBJ1-2; D gene ambiguous. Trimming removed 4 bases from V and 0 bases from J, with 13 bases in between. CDR1 and CDR2 from the germline V gene are SGDLS and YYNGEE. The CDR3 runs to 15 residues.

The chain combines TRBV28 with TRBJ2-7; 7 bases fit TRBD2. Losses at the gene ends were 8 bases for V and 3 bases for J; bases not matched to a gene: 7. The CDR3 contains 13 residues. Looked up from germline, CDR1 is MDHEN and CDR2 is SYDVKM. In DNA form, the CDR3 reads TGTGCCAGCGGGGGGGGTTCTGGCTACGAGCAGTACGTC. It encodes CASGGGSGYEQYV.

V gene TRBV15 combines with J gene TRBJ2-7; D call uncertain. V lost 2 bases, J lost 6 bases, and 14 bases lay in between. This CDR3 region has 14 residues. Germline V gives CDR1 LNHNV, CDR2 YYDKDF (reference sequence). The DNA of the CDR3 is TGTGCCACCAGCAGAATGGCCTCTACCCCCGAGCAGTACTTC. This encodes CATSRMASTPEQYF.

This chain links TRBV7-3 with TRBJ2-1, with 7 bases aligning to TRBD2. The CDR3 consists of 16 residues. V lost 3 bases and J lost 1; bases outside the gene matches: 6. The V gene's germline CDR1 is SGHTA and CDR2 FQGTGA. The CDR3 here is CASSFPGRESYNEQFF. The CDR3 DNA reads TGTGCCAGCAGCTTCCCCGGGCGGGAGTCCTACAATGAGCAGTTCTTC.

The V and J genes are TRBV20-1 and TRBJ1-6; possible D gene TRBD1, 6 bases. The CDR3 is 13 residues long. V lost 1 base, J lost 5 bases, and 6 bases lay in between. Germline lookup yields CDR1 DFQATT and CDR2 SNEGSKA (reference sequence). In DNA form, the CDR3 reads TGCAGTGCTAGAGGGACAGATAATTCACCCCTCCACTTT. Translation: CSARGTDNSPLHF.

This clonotype was found once. This rearrangement joins TRBV5-6 to TRBJ2-1; the D is unclear. The CDR3 is made up of 11 amino acids. V lost 3 bases to trimming and J lost 13 bases, with 11 bases between them. Germline V gene sequence: CDR1 SGHDT, CDR2 YYEEEE. Here the CDR3 reads CASSSTGPQFF. CDR3 nucleotides: TGTGCCAGCAGCTCGACTGGGCCCCAGTTCTTC.

This chain links TRBV6-5 with TRBJ1-6; no firm D call. The ends were cut back, 0 bases at V and 7 bases at J, with 10 bases in the middle. The CDR3 has 15 amino acids. The germline V gene has CDR1 MNHEY and CDR2 SVGAGI. DNA of the CDR3: TGTGCCAGCAGTTACTCAGGGCAGGACAATTCACCCCTCCACTTT. Encoded protein: CASSYSGQDNSPLHF.